One sample yielded the 22 T cell receptor beta chains listed below, sequenced in a study of T-cell memory formation after mild COVID-19 (dated by TCRdb to the early 2020s). The library was generated by 5' RACE. TCRdb records Illumina NovaSeq 6000 as the sequencer. TCRdb passed the public sequencing reads through fastp at Q25 and MiXCR, retaining productive beta sequences. A single entry per CDR3 protein holds the most common genes and DNA from its merged rows. This sample is represented by fewer than 250,000 distinct CDR3 sequences; around 18% of them were singletons. Clones ranked in the top ten supply 2.4% of the sample. Sequencing was performed on PBMCs or a T cell subset sorted from them (not recorded which). These receptors were taken from an adult woman who had mild COVID-19 (a few samples of this study predate the infection). The sample titles of this study are shuffled in the database, so cell type and time point are left out; the donor was told from shared clones.

There are a few counts of this clonotype. The chain couples TRBV10-3 to TRBJ2-5, with TRBD2 matching over 8 bases. V shed 2 bases and J 10 bases; nucleotides not matched to a gene: 6. From germline, CDR1 is ENHRY and CDR2 SYGVKD. This CDR3 region has 13 residues. CDR3 residues: CAISEGLAPVQYF. Here the CDR3 DNA reads TGTGCCATCAGTGAGGGACTAGCCCCGGTCCAGTACTTC.

This clonotype was recorded a few times. The chain joins TRBV5-1 to TRBJ1-1, with 8 bases aligning to TRBD1. The CDR3 runs to 15 residues. V lost 0 bases to trimming and J lost 1 base; unmatched junction nucleotides: 2. Germline V gives CDR1 SGHRS, CDR2 YFSETQ. The CDR3 DNA reads as TGCGCCAGCAGCTTGGCAGGGGGCAAGAACACTGAAGCTTTCTTT. Translation gives CASSLAGGKNTEAFF. Variable domain in full (rest from reference TRBV5-1 and TRBJ1-1): KAGVTQTPRYLIKTRGQQVTLSCSPISGHRSVSWYQQTPGQGLQFLFEYFSETQRNKGNFPGRFSGRQFSNSRSEMNVSTLELGDSALYLCASSLAGGKNTEAFFGQGTRLTVV.

The rearrangement joins TRBV6-5 to TRBJ1-4, with a possible D match to TRBD1 (6 bases). Germline assignment: CDR1 MNHEY and CDR2 SVGAGI. The V end lost 0 bases, the J end lost 8 bases, and 10 bases lay between the germline ends. This CDR3 contains 14 residues. This CDR3 is CASSYSGGQEKLFF. The CDR3 DNA follows: TGTGCCAGCAGTTACTCCGGGGGGCAAGAAAAACTGTTTTTT.

This clonotype was detected only a few times. V is TRBV7-8 and J is TRBJ1-2, with 7 bases identical to TRBD1. The CDR3 has 14 residues. J was trimmed by 4 bases and V by 4 bases; bases with no gene match: 6. CDR1 SGHVS and CDR2 FQNEAQ come from the germline V gene. CDR3 protein: CASSWPGTAYGYTF. The CDR3 nucleotides are TGTGCCAGCAGCTGGCCCGGGACAGCCTATGGCTACACCTTC.

The V gene is TRBV6-1, the J gene TRBJ2-2, with 8 bases that match TRBD2. This CDR3 has 14 amino acids. The germline CDR1 and CDR2 sequences are MNHNS and SASEGT. J lost 5 bases, V lost 3 bases, and 2 bases had no gene match. This chain's CDR3 is CASSEAGGTGELFF. The CDR3 nucleotides read TGTGCCAGCAGTGAGGCGGGAGGAACCGGGGAGCTGTTTTTT.

The V call is TRBV6-5, the J call TRBJ2-2, with D unclear. Germline-derived CDR1 and CDR2 are MNHEY and SVGAGI. The CDR3 extends over 16 amino acids. The ends were cut back, 2 bases at V and 1 base at J, with 11 bases in the middle. This CDR3 is CASSYRRRKNTGELFF. The DNA for the CDR3 is TGTGCCAGCAGTTACCGTCGGCGGAAGAACACCGGGGAGCTGTTTTTT.

The V and J genes are TRBV20-1 and TRBJ1-1; D is ambiguous. Germline CDR1 is DFQATT and CDR2 is SNEGSKA (reference sequence). V was trimmed by 0 bases and J by 5 bases, leaving 13 bases between them. This CDR3 has 14 amino acids. The CDR3 DNA is TGCAGTGCTAGAGATGCCGGGGTTCGGACTGAAGCTTTCTTT. Translation: CSARDAGVRTEAFF.

This clonotype has a handful of counts. The chain recombines TRBV7-2 with TRBJ2-5, with TRBD2 matching over 10 bases. This CDR3 has 16 amino acids. Germline CDR1 reads SGHTA; CDR2 reads FQGNSA. The trim removed 2 bases at V and 2 bases at J, leaving 5 bases unmatched. Written as DNA, the CDR3 is TGTGCCAGCAGCTTAACCCTAGCGGGGGCACAAGAGACCCAGTACTTC. Encoded protein: CASSLTLAGAQETQYF.

This clonotype was counted between two and nine times. V gene TRBV12-3 or TRBV12-4 combines with J gene TRBJ1-2; no definite D call. This CDR3 comprises 13 residues. Trimming left V 0 bases short and J 7 bases short, with 9 bases between. The CDR3 sequence is CASSLAESRGYTF. The CDR3 nucleotides read TGTGCCAGCAGTTTAGCAGAATCGCGTGGCTACACCTTC.

There are a few counts of this clonotype. The rearrangement uses TRBV27 and TRBJ1-4; unclear D gene. CDR1 and CDR2 (germline): MNHEY, SMNVEV (reference sequence). CDR3 length: 14 residues. The V gene lost 0 bases and the J gene lost 7 bases, with 9 bases spanning the gap. The CDR3: CASSLSQPVEKLFF. The CDR3 region has the DNA TGTGCCAGCAGTTTATCCCAACCAGTTGAAAAACTGTTTTTT.

The chain uses TRBV3-1 and TRBJ1-2; the D is unclear. The CDR3 is 12 residues long. The ends were cut back, 4 bases at V and 8 bases at J, with 11 bases in the middle. Germline assignment: CDR1 LGHDT and CDR2 YNNKEL (reference sequence). CDR3 coding DNA: TGTGCCAGCAGCCTAGGCGGGAAAGGCTACACCTTC. The encoded protein is CASSLGGKGYTF.

The chain combines TRBV11-1 with TRBJ2-1; 12 bases are shared with TRBD2. V lost 5 bases, J lost 1 base, and 3 bases stayed unmatched. CDR1 and CDR2 (germline): SGHAT, FQDESV (reference sequence). The CDR3 is 16 residues long. The CDR3 DNA is TGTGCCAGCAGCCGACTAGCGGGAGCTTCCTACAATGAGCAGTTCTTC. Its translation is CASSRLAGASYNEQFF.

This chain uses TRBV19 with TRBJ2-1; 9 bases are shared with TRBD1. Losses at the gene ends were 4 bases for V and 3 bases for J; bases not matched to a gene: 7. This CDR3 contains 16 residues. CDR1 is LNHDA, CDR2 SQIVND, per germline (reference sequence). The CDR3, as DNA: TGTGCCAGTAGTAGAGGGACAGGGATGAACTACAATGAGCAGTTCTTC. It specifies CASSRGTGMNYNEQFF.

The V and J genes are TRBV20-1 and TRBJ1-2; 7 nucleotides match TRBD1. Trimming at V came to 6 bases and at J to 2 bases, leaving 6 bases not matched to a gene. Germline V lookup: CDR1 DFQATT, CDR2 SNEGSKA (reference sequence). The CDR3 consists of 13 residues. The CDR3 nucleotides read TGCAGTGCCGACCCGACAGGGAACTATGGCTACACCTTC. This sequence encodes CSADPTGNYGYTF.

This sequence joins TRBV30 and TRBJ1-5, with a tentative D call TRBD1 (6 bases). The CDR3 covers 14 residues. Germline assignment: CDR1 GTSNPN and CDR2 SVGIG (reference sequence). Trimming removed 2 bases at V and 3 bases at J, with 11 bases between. The CDR3 region is CAWSPDSHNQPQHF. Written as DNA, the CDR3 is TGTGCCTGGAGTCCGGACAGTCACAATCAGCCCCAGCATTTT.

This chain connects TRBV28 to TRBJ2-7, with 11 positions matching TRBD2. Germline lookup yields CDR1 MDHEN and CDR2 SYDVKM. The CDR3 covers 14 residues. The trim removed 3 bases at V and 4 bases at J, leaving 2 bases unmatched. The CDR3 loop reads CASSLRLAGYEQYF. The CDR3 DNA reads TGTGCCAGCAGTTTGCGACTAGCGGGGTACGAGCAGTACTTC.

The chain is built from TRBV4-1 and TRBJ1-3; D not certain. Trimming removed 1 base at V and 1 base at J, with 2 bases between. The CDR3 covers 13 residues. Looked up from germline, CDR1 is MGHRA and CDR2 is YSYEKL. CDR3 loop: CASSQGSGNTIYF. The CDR3 bases are TGCGCCAGCAGCCAAGGATCTGGAAACACCATATATTTT.

The chain recombines TRBV11-2 with TRBJ2-7; 8 bases align to TRBD2. V gave up 8 bases and J gave up 0 bases; unmatched junction bases: 6. Germline lookup yields CDR1 SGHAT and CDR2 FQNNGV. The CDR3 runs 14 residues. CDR3 region: CASQRGHSSYEQYF. The CDR3 DNA reads TGTGCCAGCCAGCGGGGGCACAGCTCCTACGAGCAGTACTTC. The full variable domain, in which reference TRBV11-2 and TRBJ2-7 provide the parts outside the CDR3, is EAGVAQSPRYKIIEKRQSVAFWCNPISGHATLYWYQQILGQGPKLLIQFQNNGVVDDSQLPKDRFSAERLKGVDSTLKIQPAKLEDSAVYLCASQRGHSSYEQYFGPGTRLTVT.

The chain couples TRBV6-6 to TRBJ2-3, with 9 bases aligning to TRBD1. This CDR3 has 18 residues. The J segment lost 0 bases and the V segment lost 0 bases, leaving 7 bases of the junction unmatched. Germline CDR1 is MNHNY and CDR2 is SVGAGI (reference sequence). The CDR3 region is CASSYSTTGGLSTDTQYF. CDR3 bases: TGTGCCAGCAGTTACTCAACTACAGGGGGCCTTAGCACAGATACGCAGTATTTT.

This clonotype came up a few times. The chain employs TRBV2 and TRBJ2-1; D ambiguous. The germline gives CDR1 SNHLY, CDR2 FYNNEI. CDR3 length equals 13 residues. V shed 8 bases and J shed 0 bases, with 8 bases lying between them. CDR3 amino acids: CASSVGSYNEQFF. The CDR3 nucleotides read TGTGCCAGCTCGGTGGGCTCCTACAATGAGCAGTTCTTC. The full variable domain, in which reference TRBV2 and TRBJ2-1 provide the parts outside the CDR3, is EPEVTQTPSHQVTQMGQEVILRCVPISNHLYFYWYRQILGQKVEFLVSFYNNEISEKSEIFDDQFSVERPDGSNFTLKIRSTKLEDSAMYFCASSVGSYNEQFFGPGTRLTVL.

The sample holds many counts of this clonotype. The chain employs TRBV5-1 and TRBJ2-7, with TRBD1 identical over 7 bases. The CDR3 extends over 14 amino acids. Germline CDR1 and CDR2: SGHRS and YFSETQ. After removal of 3 bases from V and 6 bases from J, the junction contained 9 bases not matched to a gene. CDR3 coding DNA: TGCGCCAGCAGCTCATCACAGGGGATGCGCGAGCAGTACTTC. Amino acids: CASSSSQGMREQYF.

This clonotype was counted ten times or more. The chain recombines TRBV27 with TRBJ2-1, with unresolved D. The germline V and J ends were trimmed by 8 bases and 8 bases, with 10 bases remaining between them. Germline V gives CDR1 MNHEY, CDR2 SMNVEV (reference sequence). This CDR3 is built from 11 residues. CDR3 DNA: TGTGCCAGCTTCCAGAGGTATGAGCAGTTCTTC. It codes for CASFQRYEQFF.